This TCR beta chain was documented in a study of blood T cell repertoires in COVID-19. The V gene end was trimmed by 4 bases and the J gene end by 1 base; junction bases not matched to a gene: 2. The CDR3 is 15 residues long. CDR1 is ENHRY and CDR2 is SYGVKD in the germline V gene. The repertoire was sequenced with immunoSEQ multiplex PCR; TCRdb's copy has only in-frame clones and lacks some. The repertoire holds around 280,000 clones, with over 80% as singletons. The sequenced sample was peripheral blood. The sequence came from a woman aged 45 to 65 with active or convalescent COVID-19. The rearrangement joins TRBV10-3 to TRBJ2-3; 10 positions match TRBD1. CDR3 sequence (DNA): TGTGCCATCAGTGCAGACAGGGGGCGCACAGATACGCAGTATTTT. Translating gives CAISADRGRTDTQYF.